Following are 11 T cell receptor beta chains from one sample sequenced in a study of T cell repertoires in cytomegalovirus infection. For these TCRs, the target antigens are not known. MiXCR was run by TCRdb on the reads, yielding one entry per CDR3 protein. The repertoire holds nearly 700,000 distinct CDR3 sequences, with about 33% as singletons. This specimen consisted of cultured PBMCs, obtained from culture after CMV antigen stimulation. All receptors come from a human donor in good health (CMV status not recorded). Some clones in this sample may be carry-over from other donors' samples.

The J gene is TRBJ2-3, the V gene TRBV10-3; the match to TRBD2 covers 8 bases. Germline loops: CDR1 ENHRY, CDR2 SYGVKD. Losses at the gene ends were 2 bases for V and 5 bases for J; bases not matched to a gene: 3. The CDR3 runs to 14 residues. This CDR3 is CAISERGGIDTQYF. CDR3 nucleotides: TGTGCCATCAGTGAGCGGGGGGGTATAGATACGCAGTATTTT.

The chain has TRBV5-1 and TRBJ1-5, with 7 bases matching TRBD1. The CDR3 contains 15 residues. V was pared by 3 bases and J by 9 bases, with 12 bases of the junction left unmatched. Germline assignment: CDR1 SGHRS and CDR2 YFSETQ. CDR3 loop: CASSSTGDPRTPQHF. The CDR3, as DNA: TGCGCCAGCAGCTCTACAGGGGACCCCAGGACGCCCCAGCATTTT.

The CDR3 here is CASSLDPTYQPQHF. In DNA form, the CDR3 reads TGTGCCAGCAGTTTAGACCCTACGTATCAGCCCCAGCATTTT. The chain joins TRBV12-3 or TRBV12-4 to TRBJ1-5, with D hard to call. Between the trimmed V and J ends, which lost 1 base and 5 bases, there was a span of 9 bases. The CDR3 loop spans 14 amino acids.

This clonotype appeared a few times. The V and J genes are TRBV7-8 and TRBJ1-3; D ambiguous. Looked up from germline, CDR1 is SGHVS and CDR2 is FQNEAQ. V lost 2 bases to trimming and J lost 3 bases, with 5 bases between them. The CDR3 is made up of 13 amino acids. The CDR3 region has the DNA TGTGCCAGCAGCTTAAACTTTGGAAACACCATATATTTT. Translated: CASSLNFGNTIYF.

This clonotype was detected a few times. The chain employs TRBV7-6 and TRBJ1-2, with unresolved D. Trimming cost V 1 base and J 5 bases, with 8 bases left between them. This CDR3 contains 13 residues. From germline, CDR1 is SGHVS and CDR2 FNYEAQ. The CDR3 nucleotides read TGTGCCAGCAGCTTAGGATTGTTATATGGCTACACCTTC. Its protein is CASSLGLLYGYTF.

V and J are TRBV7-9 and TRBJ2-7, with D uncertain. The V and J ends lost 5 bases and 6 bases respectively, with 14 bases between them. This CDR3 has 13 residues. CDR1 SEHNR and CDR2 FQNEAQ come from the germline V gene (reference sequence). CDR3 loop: CASSPPVFSEQYF. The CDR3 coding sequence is TGTGCCAGCAGCCCTCCCGTTTTCTCCGAGCAGTACTTC. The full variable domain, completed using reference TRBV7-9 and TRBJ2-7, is DTGVSQNPRHKITKRGQNVTFRCDPISEHNRLYWYRQTLGQGPEFLTYFQNEAQLEKSRLLSDRFSAERPKGSFSTLEIQRTEQGDSAMYLCASSPPVFSEQYFGPGTRLTVT.

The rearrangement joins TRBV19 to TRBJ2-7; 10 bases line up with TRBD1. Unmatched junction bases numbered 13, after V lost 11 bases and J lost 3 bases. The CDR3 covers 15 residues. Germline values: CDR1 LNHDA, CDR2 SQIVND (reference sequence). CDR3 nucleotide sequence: TGTGCCGGCTCAGGAGAAAGGACAGGGGGCTACGAGCAGTACTTC. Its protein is CAGSGERTGGYEQYF. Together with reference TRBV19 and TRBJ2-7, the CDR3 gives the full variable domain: DGGITQSPKYLFRKEGQNVTLSCEQNLNHDAMYWYRQDPGQGLRLIYYSQIVNDFQKGDIAEGYSVSREKKESFPLTVTSAQKNPTAFYLCAGSGERTGGYEQYFGPGTRLTVT.

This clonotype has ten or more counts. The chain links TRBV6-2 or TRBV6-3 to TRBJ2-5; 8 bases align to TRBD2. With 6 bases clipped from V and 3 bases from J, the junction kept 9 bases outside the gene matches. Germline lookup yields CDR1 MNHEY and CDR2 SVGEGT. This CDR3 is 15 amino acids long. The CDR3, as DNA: TGTGCCAGCAGGAGTAGACAACTAGCGGAAGAGACCCAGTACTTC. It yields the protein CASRSRQLAEETQYF.

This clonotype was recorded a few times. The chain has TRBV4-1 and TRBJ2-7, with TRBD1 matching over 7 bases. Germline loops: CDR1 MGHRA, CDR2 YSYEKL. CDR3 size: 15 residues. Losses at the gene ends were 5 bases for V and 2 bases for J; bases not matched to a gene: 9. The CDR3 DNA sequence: TGCGCCAGCAGCTACGGCCAGACAGGGACCTACGAGCAGTACTTC. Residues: CASSYGQTGTYEQYF.

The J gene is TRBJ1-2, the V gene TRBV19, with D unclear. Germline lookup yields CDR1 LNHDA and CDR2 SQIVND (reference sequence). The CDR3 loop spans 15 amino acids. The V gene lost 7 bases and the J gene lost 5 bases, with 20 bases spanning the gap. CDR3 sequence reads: CASKLTATGPYGYTF. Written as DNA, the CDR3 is TGTGCCAGTAAATTAACGGCTACCGGTCCTTATGGCTACACCTTC.

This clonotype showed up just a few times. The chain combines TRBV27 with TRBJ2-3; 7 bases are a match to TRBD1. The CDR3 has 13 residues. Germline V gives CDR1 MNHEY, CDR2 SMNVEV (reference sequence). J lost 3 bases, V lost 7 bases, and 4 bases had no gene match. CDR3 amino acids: CASIDRATDTQYF. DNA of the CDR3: TGTGCCAGCATCGACAGGGCTACAGATACGCAGTATTTT.